The 29 T cell receptor beta chains below all came from one sample that was sequenced in a study of blood T cell repertoires in COVID-19. Produced via immunoSEQ multiplex PCR; TCRdb's table is partial and in-frame only. Here the sample spans 310,000 or so clones, roughly 87% being singletons. Sequencing was done on a sample of peripheral blood. These receptor sequences come from a man aged 45-65 years with active or convalescent COVID-19.

V and J are TRBV21-1 and TRBJ1-4; TRBD1 is the table's D call and was not checked against the DNA. TRBV21-1 is flagged as a pseudogene. The CDR3 extends over 15 amino acids. The CDR3 loop reads CASSTQTGGGEKLFF. CDR3 in DNA: TGTGCCAGCAGCACCCAGACAGGGGGAGGGGAAAAACTGTTTTTT.

This clone was seen only once. The rearrangement uses TRBV12-3 or TRBV12-4 and TRBJ1-1; weak D call: TRBD1 (6 bases). Trimming pared 1 base from V and 11 bases from J, leaving 14 bases between. The CDR3 extends over 13 amino acids. CDR3 bases: TGTGCCAGCAGTTTAGAATACGGGACAAAGGCTTTCTTT. This encodes CASSLEYGTKAFF.

V gene TRBV5-1 combines with J gene TRBJ2-7; TRBD1 is a possible D gene (7 bases). Trimming took off 4 bases at V and 0 bases at J, with 14 bases between the two ends. The CDR3 has 15 amino acids. Germline V gene lookup returns CDR1 SGHRS and CDR2 YFSETQ. The CDR3 loop reads CASSPQGGSSYEQYF. The CDR3 coding sequence is TGCGCCAGCAGCCCGCAGGGGGGAAGCTCCTACGAGCAGTACTTC.

This chain connects TRBV19 to TRBJ2-1; TRBD2 agrees at 7 bases. J was trimmed by 0 bases and V by 3 bases; bases with no gene match: 2. This CDR3 is 15 amino acids long. Germline CDR1 is LNHDA and CDR2 is SQIVND (reference sequence). CDR3 loop: CASSILADSYNEQFF. In DNA, the CDR3 is TGTGCCAGTAGTATCCTAGCGGACTCCTACAATGAGCAGTTCTTC.

This clone is a singleton in its sample. This rearrangement joins TRBV2 to TRBJ2-7; 10 bases fit TRBD2. The CDR3 has 15 amino acids. CDR1 is SNHLY, CDR2 FYNNEI, per germline. Trimming took 4 bases from V and 3 from J; bases not matched to a gene: 6. DNA of the CDR3: TGTGCCAGCAGTGGGGTGGCTAGCGGGAGCTACGAGCAGTACTTC. Translation: CASSGVASGSYEQYF. The full variable domain, rest sourced from reference TRBV2 and TRBJ2-7, is EPEVTQTPSHQVTQMGQEVILRCVPISNHLYFYWYRQILGQKVEFLVSFYNNEISEKSEIFDDQFSVERPDGSNFTLKIRSTKLEDSAMYFCASSGVASGSYEQYFGPGTRLTVT.

This clone was seen only once. The rearrangement joins TRBV7-2 to TRBJ1-2; no clear D. V was clipped by 10 bases and J by 3 bases, with 15 bases between them. The CDR3 totals 13 residues. Germline CDR1 SGHTA, CDR2 FQGNSA. CDR3 nucleotides: TGTGCCACCAAAGTGGGCTCACACTATGGCTACACCTTC. Translation gives CATKVGSHYGYTF.

The rearrangement uses TRBV6-6 and TRBJ1-2; D is perhaps TRBD1 (6 bases). The CDR3 runs to 13 residues. V was cut by 8 bases and J by 0 bases, with 10 bases left in between. Germline V lookup: CDR1 MNHNY, CDR2 SVGAGI (reference sequence). DNA for the CDR3: TGTGCCAGCTCGCCAGGGGCTAACTATGGCTACACCTTC. This sequence encodes CASSPGANYGYTF.

The chain uses TRBV5-1 and TRBJ1-5, with a weak D call TRBD1 (6 bases). Trimming took 0 bases from V and 6 from J, leaving 13 bases between them. The germline gives CDR1 SGHRS, CDR2 YFSETQ. CDR3 size: 15 residues. The CDR3 is CASSLVPGAIQPQHF. The CDR3 nucleotides are TGCGCCAGCAGCTTGGTTCCAGGGGCGATTCAGCCCCAGCATTTT.

The chain uses TRBV11-3 and TRBJ2-5, with D unresolved. Germline CDR1 and CDR2: SGHNT and YENEEA. CDR3 length: 14 residues. The germline V and J ends were trimmed by 5 bases and 0 bases, with 10 bases remaining between them. CDR3 in amino acids: CASSPGSNQETQYF. CDR3 nucleotides: TGTGCCAGCAGCCCAGGATCCAACCAAGAGACCCAGTACTTC.

The rearrangement uses TRBV6-4 and TRBJ1-2, with D possibly TRBD1 on 6 matching bases. Deletions cut 6 bases from V and 4 bases from J, with 18 bases between. CDR3 length equals 15 residues. The germline CDR1 and CDR2 sequences are MRHNA and SNTAGT. CDR3: CASRAGTRDPYGYTF. CDR3 DNA: TGTGCCAGCAGAGCCGGGACACGGGATCCCTATGGCTACACCTTC.

About this clone itself: Other DNA sequences in this specimen translate into the identical CDR3. The CDR3 here is CASSPNRDSNTEAFF. CDR3 DNA sequence: TGTGCCAGCTCACCAAACCGGGACAGCAACACTGAAGCTTTCTTT. V and J are TRBV18 and TRBJ1-1; 7 bases are a match to TRBD1. CDR1 KGHSH and CDR2 LQKENI come from the germline V gene. Trimming took 2 bases from V and 2 from J; bases not matched to a gene: 5. The CDR3 length is 15 residues.

This chain uses TRBV7-3 with TRBJ2-5, with 11 bases identical to TRBD2. Trimming took 5 bases from V and 3 from J; bases not matched to a gene: 5. The CDR3 runs 15 residues. From germline, CDR1 is SGHTA and CDR2 FQGTGA. The CDR3: CASSKGLAEKETQYF. The DNA of the CDR3 is TGTGCCAGCAGCAAGGGACTAGCGGAAAAAGAGACCCAGTACTTC.

J is TRBJ2-7 and V is TRBV7-6, with D perhaps TRBD2 (5 bases). This CDR3 region has 17 residues. V was clipped by 1 base and J by 2 bases, with 18 bases between them. Germline lookup yields CDR1 SGHVS and CDR2 FNYEAQ. The CDR3 loop reads CASSLERGSSLPYEQYF. DNA of the CDR3: TGTGCCAGCAGCTTAGAACGGGGTAGTTCCCTCCCCTACGAGCAGTACTTC.

The chain is built from TRBV5-1 and TRBJ1-1, with 9 nucleotides matching TRBD1. This CDR3 spans 15 amino acids. The V segment lost 0 bases and the J segment 3 bases; nucleotides outside the gene matches: 3. Germline CDR1 is SGHRS and CDR2 is YFSETQ. CDR3 protein: CASSLGTGADTEAFF. DNA of the CDR3: TGCGCCAGCAGCTTGGGGACAGGGGCGGACACTGAAGCTTTCTTT. The whole variable domain, remainder taken from reference TRBV5-1 and TRBJ1-1, is KAGVTQTPRYLIKTRGQQVTLSCSPISGHRSVSWYQQTPGQGLQFLFEYFSETQRNKGNFPGRFSGRQFSNSRSEMNVSTLELGDSALYLCASSLGTGADTEAFFGQGTRLTVV.

V usage is TRBV11-2 and J usage is TRBJ1-3, with 7 bases aligning to TRBD1. V lost 0 bases and J lost 11; bases outside the gene matches: 4. The CDR3 contains 13 residues. Germline V gene data show CDR1 as SGHAT and CDR2 as FQNNGV. DNA of the CDR3: TGTGCCAGCAGCTTAGACCGGGACAGATCCATATATTTT. Amino acid sequence: CASSLDRDRSIYF.

The chain has TRBV4-2 and TRBJ1-5; TRBD1 matches at 7 bases. This CDR3 contains 19 residues. J gave up 0 bases and V 0 bases, and 11 bases lay outside the gene matches. Germline V lookup: CDR1 LGHNA, CDR2 YNFKEQ. CDR3 residues: CASSQEVSGGPYSNQPQHF. CDR3 coding DNA: TGTGCCAGCAGCCAAGAAGTTTCAGGGGGTCCCTATAGCAATCAGCCCCAGCATTTT.

The rearrangement joins TRBV7-8 to TRBJ1-1, with unresolved D. The CDR3 extends over 13 amino acids. Germline CDR1 is SGHVS and CDR2 is FQNEAQ. Deletions cut 3 bases from V and 1 base from J, with 6 bases between. For the CDR3, the DNA is TGTGCCAGCAGCTTCGGGAGGAACACTGAAGCTTTCTTT. As protein: CASSFGRNTEAFF.

The rearrangement uses TRBV10-2 and TRBJ1-1, with unresolved D. Trimming took 3 bases from V and 8 from J, leaving 19 bases between them. CDR1 WSHSY and CDR2 SAAADI come from the germline V gene. The CDR3 is made up of 15 amino acids. The DNA of the CDR3 is TGCGCCAGCAGTGAAGGGAGGCAGCCCAACCGAGAAGCTTTCTTT. Encoded protein: CASSEGRQPNREAFF.

This chain joins TRBV10-3 and TRBJ2-1, with TRBD2 matching 9 bases. With 10 bases clipped from V and 8 bases from J, the junction kept 15 bases outside the gene matches. The V gene's germline CDR1 is ENHRY and CDR2 SYGVKD. This CDR3 has 15 residues. The CDR3 loop reads CASARGTSSVDEQFF. For the CDR3, the DNA is TGTGCCAGCGCCCGAGGGACTAGCTCAGTCGATGAGCAGTTCTTC.

This sequence joins TRBV28 and TRBJ1-1; possibly TRBD1 for D (5 bases). The CDR3 contains 13 residues. Trimming removed 6 bases at V and 2 bases at J, with 10 bases between. Germline assignment: CDR1 MDHEN and CDR2 SYDVKM. The CDR3 sequence: CASREQGNTEAFF. The DNA of the CDR3 is TGTGCCAGCAGGGAGCAGGGAAACACTGAAGCTTTCTTT.

V usage is TRBV30 and J usage is TRBJ1-1; 7 bases match TRBD1. The germline gives CDR1 GTSNPN, CDR2 SVGIG (reference sequence). Trimming removed 4 bases from V and 0 bases from J; junction bases left unmatched: 8. This CDR3 has 15 amino acids. The CDR3 here is CAWMRGPNLNTEAFF. DNA of the CDR3: TGTGCCTGGATGAGGGGGCCAAACTTGAACACTGAAGCTTTCTTT.

J is TRBJ2-1 and V is TRBV9, with 12 bases aligning to TRBD2. The CDR3 has 16 residues. Per germline, CDR1 SGDLS and CDR2 YYNGEE. After removal of 3 bases from V and 6 bases from J, the junction contained 7 bases not matched to a gene. The CDR3 region has the DNA TGTGCCAGCAGCGCCCTGACTAGCGGGAGACCCAATGAGCAGTTCTTC. This sequence encodes CASSALTSGRPNEQFF. Filled out from reference TRBV9 and TRBJ2-1, the complete variable domain reads DSGVTQTPKHLITATGQRVTLRCSPRSGDLSVYWYQQSLDQGLQFLIQYYNGEERAKGNILERFSAQQFPDLHSELNLSSLELGDSALYFCASSALTSGRPNEQFFGPGTRLTVL.

This chain joins TRBV3-1 (or the pseudogene TRBV3-2) and TRBJ1-4; 8 bases map to TRBD1. Germline CDR1 is LGHDT and CDR2 is YNNKEL (reference sequence). This CDR3 is built from 17 residues. V shed 4 bases and J 6 bases; nucleotides not matched to a gene: 13. The chain's CDR3 is CASSLGGQGAPDEKLFF. CDR3 coding DNA: TGTGCCAGCAGCCTGGGGGGGCAGGGGGCGCCTGATGAAAAACTGTTTTTT.

The CDR3 reads CASTAFLKGVSEQYF. The CDR3 coding sequence is TGTGCCAGCACCGCCTTCTTGAAGGGGGTTTCCGAGCAGTACTTC. The chain recombines TRBV7-2 with TRBJ2-7, with D perhaps TRBD1 (6 bases). V was clipped by 7 bases and J by 6 bases, with 22 bases between them. Germline CDR1 and CDR2: SGHTA and FQGNSA. The CDR3 is 15 residues long.

The chain recombines TRBV1 with TRBJ2-7; the table calls TRBD2, which could not be checked here. TRBV1 is marked as a pseudogene. The CDR3 runs to 19 residues. This chain's CDR3 is CTSSQDLPDQRGCRDEQYF. CDR3 sequence (DNA): TGCACCAGCAGCCAAGATTTACCCGACCAGCGGGGGTGCAGGGACGAGCAGTACTTC.

V is TRBV12-5 and J is TRBJ1-5, with D unclear. This CDR3 spans 12 amino acids. Germline V gives CDR1 LGHNT, CDR2 FRNRAP. With 7 bases removed from V and 5 bases from J, the gap between germline ends came to 9 bases. The CDR3 DNA follows: TGTGCTAGTGCTATTTCGGATCAGCCCCAGCATTTT. This sequence encodes CASAISDQPQHF.

The chain is built from TRBV12-3 or TRBV12-4 and TRBJ1-1; no definite D call. The V gene lost 3 bases and the J gene lost 1 base, with 6 bases spanning the gap. The CDR3 sequence is 13 residues long. CDR3 region: CASSLYRNTEAFF. In nucleotides, the CDR3 is TGTGCCAGCAGTTTGTATAGGAACACTGAAGCTTTCTTT.

The CDR3 nucleotides are TGTGCCAGCAGCTCGACGGGAACCACAGATACGCAGTATTTT. Protein: CASSSTGTTDTQYF. The rearrangement links TRBV7-3 to TRBJ2-3; maybe TRBD2 (5 bases). With 4 bases removed from V and 2 bases from J, the gap between germline ends came to 10 bases. From germline, CDR1 is SGHTA and CDR2 FQGTGA. This CDR3 contains 14 residues. The whole variable domain, remainder taken from reference TRBV7-3 and TRBJ2-3, is GAGVSQTPSNKVTEKGKYVELRCDPISGHTALYWYRQSLGQGPEFLIYFQGTGAADDSGLPNDRFFAVRPEGSVSTLKIQRTERGDSAVYLCASSSTGTTDTQYFGPGTRLTVL.

CDR3 coding DNA: TGCAGCGTCCACAGGGGGCCTTTGGGCGAGCAGTACTTC. Translated, it gives CSVHRGPLGEQYF. The rearrangement uses TRBV29-1 and TRBJ2-7; 9 bases are shared with TRBD1. The CDR3 is made up of 13 amino acids. Germline V gene data show CDR1 as SQVTM and CDR2 as ANQGSEA. V shed 6 bases and J 6 bases; nucleotides not matched to a gene: 9.